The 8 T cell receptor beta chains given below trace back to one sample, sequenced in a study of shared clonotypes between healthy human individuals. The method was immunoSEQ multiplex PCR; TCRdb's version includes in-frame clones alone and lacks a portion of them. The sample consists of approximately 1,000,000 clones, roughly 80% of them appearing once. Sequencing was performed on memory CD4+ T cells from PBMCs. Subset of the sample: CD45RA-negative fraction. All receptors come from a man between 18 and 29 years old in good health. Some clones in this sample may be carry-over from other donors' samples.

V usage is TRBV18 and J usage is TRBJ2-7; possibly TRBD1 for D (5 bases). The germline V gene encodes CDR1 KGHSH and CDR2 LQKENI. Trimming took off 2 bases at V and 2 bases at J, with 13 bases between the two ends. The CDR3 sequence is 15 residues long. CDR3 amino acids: CASSPSRASPYEQYF. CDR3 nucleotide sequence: TGTGCCAGCTCACCATCCAGGGCATCCCCCTACGAGCAGTACTTC.

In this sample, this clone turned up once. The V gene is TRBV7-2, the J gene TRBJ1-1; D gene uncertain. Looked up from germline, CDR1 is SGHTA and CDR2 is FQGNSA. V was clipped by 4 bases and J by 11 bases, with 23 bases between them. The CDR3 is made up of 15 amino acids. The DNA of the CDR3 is TGTGCCAGCAGCTCAATACCGGGGAGCCCCGGTGGGGCTTTCTTT. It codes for CASSSIPGSPGGAFF. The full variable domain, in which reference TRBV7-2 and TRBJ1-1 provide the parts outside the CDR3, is GAGVSQSPSNKVTEKGKDVELRCDPISGHTALYWYRQSLGQGLEFLIYFQGNSAPDKSGLPSDRFSAERTGGSVSTLTIQRTQQEDSAVYLCASSSIPGSPGGAFFGQGTRLTVV.

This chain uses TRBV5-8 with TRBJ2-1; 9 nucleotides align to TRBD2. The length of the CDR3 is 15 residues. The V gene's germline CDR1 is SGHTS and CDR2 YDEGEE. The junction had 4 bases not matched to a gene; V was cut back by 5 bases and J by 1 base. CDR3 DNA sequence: TGTGCCAGCAGTTTAAGCGGGGGGTCCTACAATGAGCAGTTCTTC. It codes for CASSLSGGSYNEQFF.

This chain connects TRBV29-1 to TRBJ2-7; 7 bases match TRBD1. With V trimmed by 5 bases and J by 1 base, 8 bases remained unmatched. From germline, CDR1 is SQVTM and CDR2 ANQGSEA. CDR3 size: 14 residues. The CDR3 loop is CSVKRDSLSYEQYF. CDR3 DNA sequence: TGCAGCGTTAAACGGGACAGCCTATCCTACGAGCAGTACTTC.

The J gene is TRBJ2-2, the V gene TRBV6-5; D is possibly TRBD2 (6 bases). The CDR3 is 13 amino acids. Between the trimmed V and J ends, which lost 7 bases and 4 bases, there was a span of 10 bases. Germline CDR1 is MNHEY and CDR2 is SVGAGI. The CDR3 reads CASTLARTGELFF. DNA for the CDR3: TGTGCCAGCACCCTAGCGCGCACCGGGGAGCTGTTTTTT.

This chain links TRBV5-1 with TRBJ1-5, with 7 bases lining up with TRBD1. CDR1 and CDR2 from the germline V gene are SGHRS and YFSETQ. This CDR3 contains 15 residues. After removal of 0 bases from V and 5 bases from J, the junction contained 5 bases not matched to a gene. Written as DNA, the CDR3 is TGCGCCAGCAGCTTGGCGACAGGGAGTCATCAGCCCCAGCATTTT. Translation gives CASSLATGSHQPQHF.

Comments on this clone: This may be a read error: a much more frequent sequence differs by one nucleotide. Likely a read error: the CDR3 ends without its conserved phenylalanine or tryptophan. DNA of the CDR3: TGTGCCAGCGGACGGCCTGACTTCGAGCAGTACTCC. This sequence encodes CASGRPDFEQYS. The chain has TRBV28 and TRBJ2-7; no definite D call. The V gene's germline CDR1 is MDHEN and CDR2 SYDVKM. The CDR3 length is 12 residues. Trimming stripped 8 bases from V and 6 bases from J, with 14 bases between.

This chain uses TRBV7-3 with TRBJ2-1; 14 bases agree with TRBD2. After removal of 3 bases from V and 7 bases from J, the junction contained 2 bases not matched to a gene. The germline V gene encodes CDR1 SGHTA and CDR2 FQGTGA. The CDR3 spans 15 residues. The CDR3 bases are TGTGCCAGCAGCTTTGGGACTAGCGGGAGTAATGAGCAGTTCTTC. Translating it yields CASSFGTSGSNEQFF.